This TCR beta chain was observed in a study of blood T cells in healthy people across ages. This clonotype was detected once. No antigen is known for it. For the second PCR, which ran for 7 to 11 cycles, a sample-barcoded 5' primer and a J-beta primer mix were used. TCRdb re-analysed the 5' RACE reads in MiXCR, keeping a single row per CDR3 protein. The profile covers around 1,500,000 distinct CDR3 sequences, with 28% appearing a single time and approximately 7.7% taken by the ten largest. Overall study results and limits: Older individuals had lower TCR beta diversity per million T cells (the decline was roughly linear). Both higher diversity and more naive CD4+ cells marked long-lived donors when set against aged donors. Estimated diversity, derived from one million T cells, was regarded as an underestimate. Nothing was known about donor CMV status, and this possibly confounded expanded clonotype changes.

The source is a woman in her twenties or thirties in good health. The sequencing input was blood.

CDR3 bases: TGTGCCAGCAGCTCCTCAGGGGAGGGTAATGAAAAACTGTTTTTT. It translates to CASSSSGEGNEKLFF. The genes are TRBV7-9 and TRBJ1-4; D possibly corresponds to TRBD1 (6 bases). CDR1 SEHNR and CDR2 FQNEAQ come from the germline V gene (reference sequence). Trimming cost V 4 bases and J 4 bases, with 13 bases left between them. CDR3 length: 15 amino acids.